What follows are 28 T cell receptor beta chains derived from one specimen sequenced in a study of beta chain features in type 1 diabetes. The entirety of the isolated RNA underwent reverse transcription, so expressed TCRB transcripts were sequenced. Produced via immunoSEQ multiplex PCR; TCRdb's table is partial and in-frame only. This sample yields around 250,000 clones, of which approximately 70% are seen a single time; about 0.051% belongs to the top ten. Material for sequencing was naive CD4+ T cells from blood. All receptors come from a man aged 30-40 years in good health.

Of note for this clone: A read error may produce the germline difference seen at one junction end. CDR3 sequence (DNA): TGTGCTAGTGGTTTCTGGACTAGGAGGGTCTTC. Translated: CASGFWTRRVF. This chain uses TRBV12-5 with TRBJ2-1, with TRBD2 matching over 7 bases. Per germline, CDR1 LGHNT and CDR2 FRNRAP. The CDR3 is made up of 11 amino acids.

This chain joins TRBV30 and TRBJ2-2; possibly TRBD2 for D (5 bases). Trimming shortened V by 2 bases and J by 6 bases, and 10 bases separated the two germline ends. The CDR3 contains 13 residues. Germline CDR1 reads GTSNPN; CDR2 reads SVGIG (reference sequence). CDR3 region: CAWSMASPGELFF. The CDR3 nucleotides are TGTGCCTGGAGTATGGCTAGCCCCGGGGAGCTGTTTTTT.

This clone showed up just a few times. The chain recombines TRBV30 with TRBJ1-5, with D uncertain. Germline loops: CDR1 GTSNPN, CDR2 SVGIG (reference sequence). V lost 5 bases to trimming and J lost 0 bases, with 8 bases between them. This CDR3 spans 13 amino acids. The CDR3 DNA reads as TGTGCCTGGGCACATACTAGCAATCAGCCCCAGCATTTT. Amino acid sequence: CAWAHTSNQPQHF.

This clone was seen just once. The chain has TRBV4-1 and TRBJ2-1, with D perhaps given as TRBD1 or TRBD2 (5 bases each). The CDR3 is 14 residues long. V was cut by 5 bases and J by 9 bases, with 17 bases left in between. CDR1 is MGHRA and CDR2 is YSYEKL in the germline V gene. In nucleotides, the CDR3 is TGCGCCAGCAGCAAAGCCGGGACCCCGGGTGAGCAGTTCTTC. It is translated as CASSKAGTPGEQFF.

J is TRBJ2-7 and V is TRBV5-1; maybe TRBD1 (5 bases). Trimming took off 0 bases at V and 0 bases at J, with 7 bases between the two ends. The germline gives CDR1 SGHRS, CDR2 YFSETQ. The CDR3 sequence is 14 residues long. CDR3 loop: CASSLGQSSYEQYF. CDR3 bases: TGCGCCAGCAGCTTGGGACAGAGCTCCTACGAGCAGTACTTC.

This chain connects TRBV29-1 to TRBJ1-1; tentatively, D is TRBD1 (5 bases). With 6 bases removed from V and 0 bases from J, the gap between germline ends came to 17 bases. The CDR3 totals 15 residues. Germline V CDR1 and CDR2: SQVTM, ANQGSEA. For the CDR3, the DNA is TGCAGCGTCGGCGGAGGGGATGGGGTGAACACTGAAGCTTTCTTT. It encodes CSVGGGDGVNTEAFF.

V and J are TRBV28 and TRBJ2-5; 7 bases fit TRBD2. Looked up from germline, CDR1 is MDHEN and CDR2 is SYDVKM. This CDR3 contains 13 residues. V lost 6 bases and J lost 5; bases outside the gene matches: 6. The CDR3 DNA reads TGTGCCAGCAGCGGCGAGGGAGGGGAGACCCAGTACTTC. The encoded protein is CASSGEGGETQYF.

The sample holds a few counts of this clone. The chain recombines TRBV30 with TRBJ2-3; 13 bases align to TRBD2. CDR1 and CDR2 from the germline V gene are GTSNPN and SVGIG (reference sequence). V dropped 2 bases and J dropped 4; count of bases not matched to a gene: 3. This CDR3 comprises 15 residues. The chain's CDR3 is CAWSLTSGGPDTQYF. The CDR3 region has the DNA TGTGCCTGGAGTCTGACTAGCGGGGGGCCAGATACGCAGTATTTT.

The CDR3: CASSQEGLNNEQFF. The DNA of the CDR3 is TGTGCCAGCAGCCAAGAGGGACTGAACAATGAGCAGTTCTTC. The J gene is TRBJ2-1, the V gene TRBV4-2; TRBD2 might be the D (6 bases). Trimming cost V 0 bases and J 5 bases, with 8 bases left between them. Germline CDR1 is LGHNA and CDR2 is YNFKEQ. The CDR3 has 14 residues.

The chain combines TRBV13 with TRBJ2-7; tentatively, D is TRBD1 or TRBD2 (6 bases each). CDR3 length: 12 residues. Germline CDR1 PRHDT, CDR2 FYEKMQ (reference sequence). Deletions cut 4 bases from V and 7 bases from J, with 11 bases between. The CDR3 DNA reads TGTGCCAGCAGCTCCCTAGGGGGGGAGCAGTACTTC. It is translated as CASSSLGGEQYF.

The rearrangement uses TRBV4-3 and TRBJ2-4; 7 bases are shared with TRBD1. Germline V gene data show CDR1 as LGHNA and CDR2 as YSLEER. The CDR3 has 15 amino acids. V lost 1 base to trimming and J lost 6 bases; unmatched junction nucleotides: 6. The CDR3, as DNA: TGCGCCAGCAGCCAAGGCCGGGACAGCGCAAACATTCAGTACTTC. Residues: CASSQGRDSANIQYF.

J is TRBJ2-3 and V is TRBV5-1; 9 bases line up with TRBD2. The CDR3 contains 15 residues. V gave up 5 bases and J gave up 0 bases; unmatched junction bases: 4. Germline V gene lookup returns CDR1 SGHRS and CDR2 YFSETQ. The CDR3 DNA reads as TGCGCCAGCAGTATTAGCGGGGGTAGCACAGATACGCAGTATTTT. As protein: CASSISGGSTDTQYF.

V and J are TRBV28 and TRBJ2-5; D not certain. Trimming cost V 2 bases and J 5 bases, with 12 bases left between them. Per the germline V gene, CDR1 is MDHEN and CDR2 is SYDVKM. CDR3 length: 14 amino acids. The CDR3 DNA reads TGTGCCAGCAGTTTAAACAGTTTACGGGAGACCCAGTACTTC. Its translation: CASSLNSLRETQYF.

V gene TRBV30 combines with J gene TRBJ2-1; TRBD2 matches 10 bases. The germline V gene encodes CDR1 GTSNPN and CDR2 SVGIG (reference sequence). V was pared by 2 bases and J by 7 bases, with 20 bases of the junction left unmatched. The CDR3 totals 19 residues. CDR3 nucleotide sequence: TGTGCCTGGAGTTCTCAATTGCTGCCTATCAGCGGGAGGGGAAATGAGCAGTTCTTC. Amino acid sequence: CAWSSQLLPISGRGNEQFF.

V and J are TRBV9 and TRBJ2-2; 8 nucleotides align to TRBD2. In germline, CDR1 is SGDLS, CDR2 YYNGEE. V was clipped by 4 bases and J by 6 bases; unmatched bases: 5. The CDR3 spans 14 residues. The CDR3 DNA reads TGTGCCAGCAGCCCACGACTAGCGTCCGGGGAGCTGTTTTTT. It translates to CASSPRLASGELFF.

This clone was seen only a few times. V usage is TRBV7-2 and J usage is TRBJ2-3; D possibly corresponds to TRBD2 (6 bases). V was shortened by 3 bases and J by 1 base, with 11 bases between the two germline ends. The CDR3 consists of 15 residues. Germline V gene sequence: CDR1 SGHTA, CDR2 FQGNSA. CDR3 in amino acids: CASSFRGEGTDTQYF. The CDR3 region has the DNA TGTGCCAGCAGCTTTCGAGGGGAGGGCACAGATACGCAGTATTTT.

The gene calls are TRBV6-5 and TRBJ2-1; possible D gene TRBD2, 6 bases. The CDR3 extends over 16 amino acids. Germline CDR1 MNHEY, CDR2 SVGAGI. Trimming shortened V by 4 bases and J by 5 bases, and 18 bases separated the two germline ends. CDR3 protein: CASSSLAVGDHNEQFF. CDR3 sequence (DNA): TGTGCCAGCAGTTCTTTAGCGGTAGGAGATCACAATGAGCAGTTCTTC.

CDR3 loop: CASSLLAGVPGELFF. The CDR3 nucleotides read TGTGCCAGCAGCTTACTAGCGGGGGTACCCGGGGAGCTGTTTTTT. The rearrangement links TRBV7-2 to TRBJ2-2; TRBD2 agrees at 10 bases. With V trimmed by 2 bases and J by 6 bases, 3 bases remained unmatched. The CDR3 extends over 15 amino acids. CDR1 SGHTA and CDR2 FQGNSA come from the germline V gene.

As to this clone: This sample also contains other DNA sequences that code for the same CDR3. The rearrangement uses TRBV30 and TRBJ2-7; D is unresolved. V shed 2 bases and J shed 3 bases, with 5 bases lying between them. CDR1 GTSNPN and CDR2 SVGIG come from the germline V gene (reference sequence). The CDR3 contains 11 residues. The CDR3 DNA sequence: TGTGCCTGGAGTCAGAGCTACGAGCAGTACTTC. Translation gives CAWSQSYEQYF.

J is TRBJ1-2 and V is TRBV29-1; 9 bases fit TRBD1. CDR3 length equals 13 residues. Germline loops: CDR1 SQVTM, CDR2 ANQGSEA. V shed 3 bases and J 2 bases; nucleotides not matched to a gene: 1. This chain's CDR3 is CSVETGGNYGYTF. The CDR3 bases are TGCAGCGTTGAGACAGGGGGAAACTATGGCTACACCTTC.

This rearrangement joins TRBV7-2 to TRBJ2-1, with TRBD2 as a possible D gene (6 bases). The germline gives CDR1 SGHTA, CDR2 FQGNSA. The CDR3 length is 15 residues. V lost 2 bases to trimming and J lost 4 bases, with 12 bases between them. CDR3 sequence (DNA): TGTGCCAGCAGCTTATTAGGGACTCGATACAATGAGCAGTTCTTC. This sequence encodes CASSLLGTRYNEQFF. The full variable domain, completed using reference TRBV7-2 and TRBJ2-1, is GAGVSQSPSNKVTEKGKDVELRCDPISGHTALYWYRQSLGQGLEFLIYFQGNSAPDKSGLPSDRFSAERTGGSVSTLTIQRTQQEDSAVYLCASSLLGTRYNEQFFGPGTRLTVL.

The genes are TRBV4-3 and TRBJ2-5, with 7 positions matching TRBD2. CDR3 length equals 16 residues. Per germline, CDR1 LGHNA and CDR2 YSLEER. With 4 bases clipped from V and 5 bases from J, the junction kept 13 bases outside the gene matches. CDR3 DNA sequence: TGCGCCAGCAGCCTCGGGACTACCAATGACCGGGAGACCCAGTACTTC. Translation: CASSLGTTNDRETQYF.

The rearrangement uses TRBV30 and TRBJ1-4; 9 positions agree with TRBD1. Losses at the gene ends were 5 bases for V and 8 bases for J; bases not matched to a gene: 6. The germline V gene encodes CDR1 GTSNPN and CDR2 SVGIG (reference sequence). The CDR3 length is 13 residues. Written as DNA, the CDR3 is TGTGCCTGGCAGAGGACAGGGGAGGAAAAACTGTTTTTT. Protein: CAWQRTGEEKLFF.

V gene TRBV29-1 combines with J gene TRBJ2-5; no definite D call. Germline CDR1 is SQVTM and CDR2 is ANQGSEA. V lost 7 bases, J lost 2 bases, and 14 bases lay in between. The CDR3 is 13 amino acids. The CDR3 protein is CSAAHVLQETQYF. CDR3 nucleotide sequence: TGCAGCGCTGCACACGTTCTACAAGAGACCCAGTACTTC.

This rearrangement joins TRBV18 to TRBJ1-5, with 8 bases aligning to TRBD1. The ends lost 6 bases at V and 4 bases at J; junction bases unmatched: 5. The CDR3 runs 14 residues. CDR1 is KGHSH, CDR2 LQKENI, per germline. This CDR3 reads CASSQGAVNQPQHF. In nucleotides, the CDR3 is TGTGCCAGCTCCCAGGGGGCTGTTAATCAGCCCCAGCATTTT.

V is TRBV5-4 and J is TRBJ1-2; no clear D gene. Germline V lookup: CDR1 SGHNT, CDR2 YYREEE (reference sequence). The ends were cut back, 3 bases at V and 7 bases at J, with 7 bases in the middle. This CDR3 region has 11 residues. The CDR3, as DNA: TGTGCCAGCAGCTCCGACACTGGCTACACCTTC. Protein sequence: CASSSDTGYTF.

The chain employs TRBV30 and TRBJ2-3, with D possibly TRBD1 on 5 matching bases. From germline, CDR1 is GTSNPN and CDR2 SVGIG (reference sequence). The germline V and J ends were trimmed by 4 bases and 1 base, with 15 bases remaining between them. This CDR3 region has 15 residues. DNA of the CDR3: TGTGCCTGGACGCGTAGAGACAGCCGCACAGATACGCAGTATTTT. Protein: CAWTRRDSRTDTQYF.

This chain connects TRBV14 to TRBJ1-1; D unclear. CDR3 length: 15 residues. Per the germline V gene, CDR1 is SGHDN and CDR2 is FVKESK. V was trimmed by 0 bases and J by 0 bases, leaving 8 bases between them. The chain's CDR3 is CASSQDGYLNTEAFF. Written as DNA, the CDR3 is TGTGCCAGCAGCCAAGACGGGTACTTGAACACTGAAGCTTTCTTT.